What follows describes a single T cell receptor beta chain. The CDR3 loop spans 16 amino acids. V was cut by 0 bases and J by 3 bases, with 15 bases left in between. Germline-derived CDR1 and CDR2 are LGHNA and YSLEER. Some clones are missing from TCRdb's copy, which holds only in-frame ones; the method was immunoSEQ multiplex PCR. The table records 120,000 to 150,000 clones, roughly 89% of them present only once. This entry is derived from a study of control samples from healthy donors and cancer patients. The sequence came from a man between 25 and 39 years old in good health. The sequenced sample consisted of blood. This sequence joins TRBV4-3 and TRBJ2-7; no definite D call. Here the CDR3 DNA reads TGCGCCAGCAGCCAAGATAATTCCCGGCCGGACTACGAGCAGTACTTC. Protein product: CASSQDNSRPDYEQYF.